The clone carrying this T cell receptor beta chain showed up many times. What it recognizes is unknown. This sample is part of a study of T and B cells in COVID-19 patients. Across the whole study: Critical illness requiring mechanical ventilation or extracorporeal membrane oxygenation affected about 60% of the roughly 20 active-infection patients.

Each TRB amplification used about 220-500 ng of genomic DNA from blood. General study results and limits: Few blood samples existed from mildly ill patients during symptoms or early in severe cases.

BIOMED2 TRB-A/B primer pools were used in multiplex TRB PCR. TCRdb re-called the multiplex PCR reads with MiXCR, one entry per CDR3 protein. The sample holds 20,000 to 25,000 distinct CDR3 sequences; roughly 29% are singletons and the top ten take around 2.1%. From germline, CDR1 is LNHDA and CDR2 SQIVND (reference sequence). This CDR3 spans 17 amino acids. Trimming took 6 bases from V and 0 from J; bases not matched to a gene: 11. This rearrangement joins TRBV19 to TRBJ2-7; 10 positions agree with TRBD2. The origin of this receptor is a human donor who had recovered from COVID-19. Sequencing was carried out using blood. Here the CDR3 DNA reads TGTGCCAGTAGCAATAGCCTAGCGGGGGAGCACTCCTACGAGCAGTACTTC. Translation: CASSNSLAGEHSYEQYF. The whole variable domain, remainder taken from reference TRBV19 and TRBJ2-7, is DGGITQSPKYLFRKEGQNVTLSCEQNLNHDAMYWYRQDPGQGLRLIYYSQIVNDFQKGDIAEGYSVSREKKESFPLTVTSAQKNPTAFYLCASSNSLAGEHSYEQYFGPGTRLTVT.